This T cell receptor beta chain was profiled in a study of identifying expanded T cells in peripheral blood (dated by TCRdb to about 2019). At the level of the whole study: Separate aliquots of the same genomic DNA pool were sequenced to produce technical replicates, and four replicates were compared in pairs. General conclusions and limits of the study: It was expected by the authors that biological variance in healthy repertoires might increase further over much longer intervals, such as months to years. The binomial model flagged approximately 1.3 differentially abundant clones between technical replicates but about 16 over around 2 weeks and under 25 over around four weeks. For all healthy donors, the variance in clone template counts between approximately 2-week samples rose significantly as total template count increased. The beta-binomial model significantly reduced the number of clones called differentially abundant and the false-positive rate across all healthy-donor time intervals.

Sequences SGDLS (CDR1) and YYNGEE (CDR2) are obtained from the germline V gene. Deletion took 2 bases off V and 2 bases off J, with a span of 10 bases between the germline ends. The CDR3, cysteine through phenylalanine, is 14 amino acids long. This entry keeps only the CDR3 DNA: 42 bases, framed from base 1. TCRbeta CDR3 regions were profiled by bias-controlled multiplex PCR amplification of genomic DNA with the immunoSEQ Assay. The authors' pipeline ran thus. To quantify the absolute abundance of each unique TCRbeta CDR3 region, the sequences were collapsed and filtered. Two models were used to test differential abundance: a binomial model (Fisher-equivalent) and a beta-binomial model that adds time-dependent variance fitted from healthy donors. Any clone with fewer than 5 combined templates was excluded, and a clone was called differentially abundant if its Benjamini-Hochberg FDR was below 0.01. Using the form v = (b*log(k)+a)^2, the beta-binomial variance was modeled as a function of the total template count across the two samples. TCRdb took this table from immuneACCESS and kept in-frame rearrangements with V and J called. Such tables lack part of the clones; where checked against another copy, unresolved V genes explain under half of the gap, and the rest is unexplained. That table supplies the V and J calls and clone size; D and trimming were determined from the DNA. In this sample the table shows about 81,000 clones, roughly 89% of which occur a single time. The top ten constitute roughly 21% of the sample.

No immune events such as infections were documented for the healthy donors during the collection period. Time-dependent variance in a beta-binomial model of T-cell clone differential abundance was calibrated using healthy-donor blood repertoires as a training cohort. There were some ten healthy donors in the training cohort, of whom 3 were female and 7 were male. Donor ages ranged from about 29 to 65 years, with an average of 43 years. Obtained from a commercial supplier, whole blood was collected from each healthy donor at three time points set around two weeks apart. Genomic DNA was extracted from unsorted whole blood for immunosequencing. Regarding this clone: There is no known antigen for this receptor. No per-base quality is available; no much larger clone lies one base away.

Source material: blood. Recombination connected TRBV9 to TRBJ2-5, with TRBD1 as a weak D call on 6 bases. This TCR derives from a person aged 18 to 70 in good health. In nucleotide form, the sequence is TGTGCCAGCAGCGTCAGTGGGACACAAGAGACCCAGTACTTC. It encodes CASSVSGTQETQYF.